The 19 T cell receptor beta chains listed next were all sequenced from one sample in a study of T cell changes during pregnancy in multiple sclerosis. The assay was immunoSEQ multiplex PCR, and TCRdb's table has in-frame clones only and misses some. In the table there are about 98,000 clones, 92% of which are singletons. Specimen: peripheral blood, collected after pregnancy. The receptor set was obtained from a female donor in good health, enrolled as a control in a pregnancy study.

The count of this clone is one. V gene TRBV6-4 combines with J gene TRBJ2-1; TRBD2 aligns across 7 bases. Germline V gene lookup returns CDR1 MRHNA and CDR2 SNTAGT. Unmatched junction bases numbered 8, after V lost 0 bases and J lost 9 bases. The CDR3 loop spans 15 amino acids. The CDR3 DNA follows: TGTGCCAGCAGTGACTCGGAGAGCGGGGTAGGTGAGCAGTTCTTC. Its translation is CASSDSESGVGEQFF.

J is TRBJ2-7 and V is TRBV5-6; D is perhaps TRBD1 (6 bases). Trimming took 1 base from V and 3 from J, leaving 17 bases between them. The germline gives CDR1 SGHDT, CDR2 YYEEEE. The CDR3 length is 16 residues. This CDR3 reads CASSLSTGTAYYEQYF. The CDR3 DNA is TGTGCCAGCAGCTTGTCTACAGGGACGGCTTACTACGAGCAGTACTTC.

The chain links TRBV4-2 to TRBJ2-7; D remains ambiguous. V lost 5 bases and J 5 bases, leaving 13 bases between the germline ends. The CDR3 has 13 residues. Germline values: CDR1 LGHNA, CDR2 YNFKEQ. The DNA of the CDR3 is TGTGCCAGCAGCACCGGCGGCCCCAACGAGCAGTACTTC. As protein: CASSTGGPNEQYF.

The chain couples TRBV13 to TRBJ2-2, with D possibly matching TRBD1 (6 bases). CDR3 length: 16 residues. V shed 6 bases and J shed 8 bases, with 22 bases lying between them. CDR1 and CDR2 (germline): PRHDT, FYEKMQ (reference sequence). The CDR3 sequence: CASREPGQRFKGELFF. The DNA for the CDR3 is TGTGCCAGCAGGGAACCGGGACAAAGGTTCAAGGGGGAGCTGTTTTTT.

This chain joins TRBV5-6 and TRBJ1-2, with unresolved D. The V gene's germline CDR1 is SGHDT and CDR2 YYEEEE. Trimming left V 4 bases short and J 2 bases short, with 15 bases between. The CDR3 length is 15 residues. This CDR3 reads CASSRSALINYGYTF. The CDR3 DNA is TGTGCCAGCAGCCGGTCCGCTTTGATAAACTATGGCTACACCTTC.

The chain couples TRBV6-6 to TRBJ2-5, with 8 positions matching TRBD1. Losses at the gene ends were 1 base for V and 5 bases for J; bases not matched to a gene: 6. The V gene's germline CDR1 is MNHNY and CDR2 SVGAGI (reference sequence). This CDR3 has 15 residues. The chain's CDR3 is CASSYLGQGTETQYF. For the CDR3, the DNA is TGTGCCAGCAGTTACTTAGGACAGGGTACGGAGACCCAGTACTTC.

The CDR3 loop is CASSPYTYEQYF. The CDR3 DNA is TGTGCCAGCTCACCATACACCTACGAGCAGTACTTC. The V gene is TRBV18, the J gene TRBJ2-7, with no clear D. Trimming stripped 2 bases from V and 2 bases from J, with 4 bases between. Germline loops: CDR1 KGHSH, CDR2 LQKENI. The CDR3 is made up of 12 amino acids.

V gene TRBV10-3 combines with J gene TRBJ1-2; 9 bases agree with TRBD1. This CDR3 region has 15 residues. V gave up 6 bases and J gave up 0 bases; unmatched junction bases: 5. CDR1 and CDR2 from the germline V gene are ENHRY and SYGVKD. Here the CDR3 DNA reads TGTGCCATCAGCAGACAGGGGGTCCCTAACTATGGCTACACCTTC. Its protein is CAISRQGVPNYGYTF.

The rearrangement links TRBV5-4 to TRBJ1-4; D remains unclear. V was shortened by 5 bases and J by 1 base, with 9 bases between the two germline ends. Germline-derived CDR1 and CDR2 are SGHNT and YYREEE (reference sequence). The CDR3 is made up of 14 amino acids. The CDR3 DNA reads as TGTGCCAGCAGATCGGAGTTAACTAATGAAAAACTGTTTTTT. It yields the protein CASRSELTNEKLFF.

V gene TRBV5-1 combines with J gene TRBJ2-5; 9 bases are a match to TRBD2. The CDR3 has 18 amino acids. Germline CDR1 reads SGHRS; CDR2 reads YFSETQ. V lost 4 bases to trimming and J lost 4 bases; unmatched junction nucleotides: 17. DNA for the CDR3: TGCGCCAGCAGCACCCTCGGGACTAGCTCCCACCGAGGAGAGACCCAGTACTTC. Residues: CASSTLGTSSHRGETQYF.

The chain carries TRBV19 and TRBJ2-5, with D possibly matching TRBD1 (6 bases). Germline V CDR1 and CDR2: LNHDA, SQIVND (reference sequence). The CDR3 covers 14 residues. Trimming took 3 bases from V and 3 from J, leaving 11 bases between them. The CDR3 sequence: CASSIDRNKETQYF. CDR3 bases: TGTGCCAGTAGTATCGACAGGAATAAAGAGACCCAGTACTTC. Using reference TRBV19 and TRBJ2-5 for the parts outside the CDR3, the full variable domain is DGGITQSPKYLFRKEGQNVTLSCEQNLNHDAMYWYRQDPGQGLRLIYYSQIVNDFQKGDIAEGYSVSREKKESFPLTVTSAQKNPTAFYLCASSIDRNKETQYFGPGTRLLVL.

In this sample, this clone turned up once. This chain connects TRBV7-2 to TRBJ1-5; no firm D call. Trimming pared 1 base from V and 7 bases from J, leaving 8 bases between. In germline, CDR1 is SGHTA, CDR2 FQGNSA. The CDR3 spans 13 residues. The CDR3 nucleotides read TGTGCCAGCAGCTTAGGTGTGGGCCAGCCCCAGCATTTT. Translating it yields CASSLGVGQPQHF.

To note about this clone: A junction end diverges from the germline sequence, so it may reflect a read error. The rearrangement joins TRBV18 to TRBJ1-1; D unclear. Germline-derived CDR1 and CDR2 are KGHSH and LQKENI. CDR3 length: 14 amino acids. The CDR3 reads CASSPFGENTEASF. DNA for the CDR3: TGTGCCAGCTCACCGTTCGGGGAGAACACTGAAGCTTCCTTT.

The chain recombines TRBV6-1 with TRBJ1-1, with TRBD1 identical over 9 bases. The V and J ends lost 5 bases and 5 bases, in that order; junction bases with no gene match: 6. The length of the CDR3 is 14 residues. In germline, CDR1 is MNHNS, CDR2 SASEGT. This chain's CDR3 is CASSRMDRGTEAFF. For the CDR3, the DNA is TGTGCCAGCAGTCGAATGGACAGGGGAACTGAAGCTTTCTTT.

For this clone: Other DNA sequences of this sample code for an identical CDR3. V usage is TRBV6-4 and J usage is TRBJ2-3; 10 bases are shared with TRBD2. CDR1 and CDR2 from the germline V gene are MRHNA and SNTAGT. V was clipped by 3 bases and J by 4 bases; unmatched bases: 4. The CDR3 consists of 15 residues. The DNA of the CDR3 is TGTGCCAGCAGTGATTCTAGCGGGGGTGCAGATACGCAGTATTTT. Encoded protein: CASSDSSGGADTQYF.

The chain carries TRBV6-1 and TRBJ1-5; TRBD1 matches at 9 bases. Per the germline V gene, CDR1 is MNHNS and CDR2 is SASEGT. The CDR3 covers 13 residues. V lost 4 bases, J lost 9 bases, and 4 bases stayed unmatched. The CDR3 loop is CASSVDRGAPQHF. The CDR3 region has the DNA TGTGCCAGCAGTGTCGACAGGGGGGCGCCCCAGCATTTT.

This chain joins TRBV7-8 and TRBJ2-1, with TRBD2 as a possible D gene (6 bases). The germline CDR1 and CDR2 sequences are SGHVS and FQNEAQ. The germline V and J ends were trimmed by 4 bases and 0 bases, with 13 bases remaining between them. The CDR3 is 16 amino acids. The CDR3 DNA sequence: TGTGCCAGCAGCTCGCAGCTGGGGGGCTCCTACAATGAGCAGTTCTTC. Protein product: CASSSQLGGSYNEQFF.

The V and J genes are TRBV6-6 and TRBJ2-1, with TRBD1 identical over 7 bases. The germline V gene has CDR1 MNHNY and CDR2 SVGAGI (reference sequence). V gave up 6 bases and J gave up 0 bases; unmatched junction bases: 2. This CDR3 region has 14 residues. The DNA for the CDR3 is TGTGCCAGCAGGGGACAGAGCTCCTACAATGAGCAGTTCTTC. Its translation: CASRGQSSYNEQFF.

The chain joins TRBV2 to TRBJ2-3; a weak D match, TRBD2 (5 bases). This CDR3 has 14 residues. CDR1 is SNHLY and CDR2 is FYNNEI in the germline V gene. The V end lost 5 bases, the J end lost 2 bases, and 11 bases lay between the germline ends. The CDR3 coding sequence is TGTGCCAGCAGTTTGAGCGGTTACACAGATACGCAGTATTTT. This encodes CASSLSGYTDTQYF.